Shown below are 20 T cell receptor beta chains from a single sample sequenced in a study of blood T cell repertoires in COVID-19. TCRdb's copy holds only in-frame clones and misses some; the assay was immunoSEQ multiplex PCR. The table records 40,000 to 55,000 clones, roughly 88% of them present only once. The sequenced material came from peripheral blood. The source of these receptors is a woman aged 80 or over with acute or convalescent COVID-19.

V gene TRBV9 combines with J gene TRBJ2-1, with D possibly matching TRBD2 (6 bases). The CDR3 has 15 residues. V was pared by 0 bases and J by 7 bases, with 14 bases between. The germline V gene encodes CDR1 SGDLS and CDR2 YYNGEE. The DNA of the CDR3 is TGTGCCAGCAGCGTAGGCGGGATAGCCAATAATGAGCAGTTCTTC. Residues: CASSVGGIANNEQFF.

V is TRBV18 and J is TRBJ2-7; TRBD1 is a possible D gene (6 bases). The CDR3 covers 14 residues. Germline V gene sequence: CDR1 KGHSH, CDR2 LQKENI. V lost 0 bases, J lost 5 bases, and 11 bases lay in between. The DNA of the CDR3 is TGTGCCAGCTCACCACCGGGGGCGACGAACGAGCAGTACTTC. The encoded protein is CASSPPGATNEQYF. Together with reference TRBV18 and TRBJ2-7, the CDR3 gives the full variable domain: NAGVMQNPRHLVRRRGQEARLRCSPMKGHSHVYWYRQLPEEGLKFMVYLQKENIIDESGMPKERFSAEFPKEGPSILRIQQVVRGDSAAYFCASSPPGATNEQYFGPGTRLTVT.

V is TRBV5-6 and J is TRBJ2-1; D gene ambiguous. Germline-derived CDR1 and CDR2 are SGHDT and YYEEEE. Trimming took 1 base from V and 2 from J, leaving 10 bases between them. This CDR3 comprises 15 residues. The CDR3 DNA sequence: TGTGCCAGCAGCTTGAGTCACACCGCCTACAATGAGCAGTTCTTC. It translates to CASSLSHTAYNEQFF.

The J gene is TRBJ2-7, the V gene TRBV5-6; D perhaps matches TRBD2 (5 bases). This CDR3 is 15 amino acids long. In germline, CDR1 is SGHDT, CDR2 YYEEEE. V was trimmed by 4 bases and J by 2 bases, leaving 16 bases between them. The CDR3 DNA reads TGTGCCAGCAGCCGCTTTTTGAGCGGTACCTACGAGCAGTACTTC. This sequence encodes CASSRFLSGTYEQYF.

The CDR3 is CASSLKGYEVAETQYF. The CDR3 DNA reads as TGTGCCAGCAGCTTGAAAGGGTACGAAGTAGCGGAGACCCAGTACTTC. V and J are TRBV5-6 and TRBJ2-5; tentatively, D is TRBD2 (5 bases). Trimming removed 1 base from V and 5 bases from J, with 18 bases in between. CDR3 length: 16 residues. Germline V gene lookup returns CDR1 SGHDT and CDR2 YYEEEE.

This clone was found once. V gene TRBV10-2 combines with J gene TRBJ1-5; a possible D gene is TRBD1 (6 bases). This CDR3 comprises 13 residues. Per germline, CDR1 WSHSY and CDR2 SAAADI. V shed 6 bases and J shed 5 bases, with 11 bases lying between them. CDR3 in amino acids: CASRQGTDQPQHF. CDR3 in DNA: TGCGCCAGCAGGCAGGGGACGGATCAGCCCCAGCATTTT.

This chain's CDR3 is CASRTGGGQETQYF. CDR3 nucleotides: TGTGCCAGCAGAACAGGGGGCGGGCAAGAGACCCAGTACTTC. The V call is TRBV27, the J call TRBJ2-5; 9 bases align to TRBD1. The CDR3 extends over 14 amino acids. Unmatched junction bases numbered 4, after V lost 6 bases and J lost 2 bases. Germline V gene data show CDR1 as MNHEY and CDR2 as SMNVEV (reference sequence).

The CDR3 bases are TGTGCCATCAGTCGGGCCAGGACGGGAGAAGAGACCCAGTACTTC. Its translation: CAISRARTGEETQYF. The V call is TRBV10-3, the J call TRBJ2-5; perhaps TRBD2 as D (6 bases). The CDR3 is 15 residues long. V was pared by 5 bases and J by 3 bases, with 16 bases between. Germline V gene sequence: CDR1 ENHRY, CDR2 SYGVKD.

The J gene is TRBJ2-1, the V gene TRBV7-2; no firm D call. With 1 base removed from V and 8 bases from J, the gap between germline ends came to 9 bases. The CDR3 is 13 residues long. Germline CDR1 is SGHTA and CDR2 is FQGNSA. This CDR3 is CASSLEPRDEQFF. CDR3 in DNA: TGTGCCAGCAGCTTAGAGCCCCGGGATGAGCAGTTCTTC.

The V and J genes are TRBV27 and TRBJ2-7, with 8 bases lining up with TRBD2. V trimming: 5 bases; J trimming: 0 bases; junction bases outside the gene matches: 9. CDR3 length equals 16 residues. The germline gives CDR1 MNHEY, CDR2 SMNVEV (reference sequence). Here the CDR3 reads CASSPVIGTSSYEQYF. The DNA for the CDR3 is TGTGCCAGCAGTCCGGTCATCGGGACTAGCTCCTACGAGCAGTACTTC.

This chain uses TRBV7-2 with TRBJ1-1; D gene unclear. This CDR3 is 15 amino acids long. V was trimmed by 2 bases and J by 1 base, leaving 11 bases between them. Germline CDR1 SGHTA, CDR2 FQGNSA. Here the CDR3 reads CASSLPGPENTEAFF. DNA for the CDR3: TGTGCCAGCAGCTTACCAGGCCCAGAGAACACTGAAGCTTTCTTT.

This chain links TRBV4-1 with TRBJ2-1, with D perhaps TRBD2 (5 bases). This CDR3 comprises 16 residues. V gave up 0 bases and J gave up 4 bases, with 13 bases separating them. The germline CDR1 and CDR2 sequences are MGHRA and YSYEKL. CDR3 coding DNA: TGCGCCAGCAGCCAAGACCGGGATCCAGGATACAATGAGCAGTTCTTC. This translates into CASSQDRDPGYNEQFF.

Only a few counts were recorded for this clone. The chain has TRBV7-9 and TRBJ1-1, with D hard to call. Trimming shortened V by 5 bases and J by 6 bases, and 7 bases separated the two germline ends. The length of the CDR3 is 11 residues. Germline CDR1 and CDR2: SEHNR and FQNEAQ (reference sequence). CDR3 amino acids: CASSRGPEAFF. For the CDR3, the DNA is TGTGCCAGCAGCCGGGGTCCTGAAGCTTTCTTT.

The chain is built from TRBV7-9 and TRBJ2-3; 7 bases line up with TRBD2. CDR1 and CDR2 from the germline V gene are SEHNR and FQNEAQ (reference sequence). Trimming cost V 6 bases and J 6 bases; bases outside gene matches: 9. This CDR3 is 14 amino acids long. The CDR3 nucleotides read TGTGCCAGCAGGTTTACTAGCGCTACGGATACGCAGTATTTT. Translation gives CASRFTSATDTQYF.

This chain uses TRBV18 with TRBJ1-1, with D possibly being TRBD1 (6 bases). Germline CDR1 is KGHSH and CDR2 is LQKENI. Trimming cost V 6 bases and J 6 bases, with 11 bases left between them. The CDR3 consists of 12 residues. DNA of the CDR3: TGTGCCAGCTCCCGTACAGGGCCTGAAGCTTTCTTT. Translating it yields CASSRTGPEAFF.

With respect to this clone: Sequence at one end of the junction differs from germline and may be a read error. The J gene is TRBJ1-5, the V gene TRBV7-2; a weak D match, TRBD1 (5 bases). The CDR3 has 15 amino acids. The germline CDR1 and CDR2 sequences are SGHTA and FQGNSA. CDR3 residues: CACSPDRILNQPQHF. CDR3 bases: TGTGCCTGCAGCCCCGACAGAATTCTTAATCAGCCCCAGCATTTT.

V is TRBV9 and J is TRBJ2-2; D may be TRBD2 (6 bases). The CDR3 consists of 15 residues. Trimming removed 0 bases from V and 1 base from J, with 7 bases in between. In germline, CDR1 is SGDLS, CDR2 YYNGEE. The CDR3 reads CASSVAGGNTGELFF. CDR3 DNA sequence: TGTGCCAGCAGCGTAGCCGGGGGGAACACCGGGGAGCTGTTTTTT.

The CDR3 bases are TGTGCCAGCAGCCCCCCCGGACTAGCGGCCAGGGGGGAGCAGTTCTTC. Protein: CASSPPGLAARGEQFF. The V call is TRBV6-2 or TRBV6-3, the J call TRBJ2-1, with TRBD2 matching over 10 bases. The length of the CDR3 is 16 residues. With V trimmed by 6 bases and J by 10 bases, 15 bases remained unmatched. The germline V gene encodes CDR1 MNHEY and CDR2 SVGEGT.

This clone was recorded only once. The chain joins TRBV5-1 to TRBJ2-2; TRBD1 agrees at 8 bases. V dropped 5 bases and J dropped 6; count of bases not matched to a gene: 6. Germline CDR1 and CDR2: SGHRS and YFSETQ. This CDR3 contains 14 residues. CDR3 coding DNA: TGCGCCAGCAGACCGGGACAGGAGTCCGGGGAGCTGTTTTTT. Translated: CASRPGQESGELFF.

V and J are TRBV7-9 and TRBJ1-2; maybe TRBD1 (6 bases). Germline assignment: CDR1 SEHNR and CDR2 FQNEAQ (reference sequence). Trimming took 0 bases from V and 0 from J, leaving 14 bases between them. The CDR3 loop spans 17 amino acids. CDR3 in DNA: TGTGCCAGCAGCTTAGCCCCCTCAGGGGATGCTAACTATGGCTACACCTTC. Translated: CASSLAPSGDANYGYTF.